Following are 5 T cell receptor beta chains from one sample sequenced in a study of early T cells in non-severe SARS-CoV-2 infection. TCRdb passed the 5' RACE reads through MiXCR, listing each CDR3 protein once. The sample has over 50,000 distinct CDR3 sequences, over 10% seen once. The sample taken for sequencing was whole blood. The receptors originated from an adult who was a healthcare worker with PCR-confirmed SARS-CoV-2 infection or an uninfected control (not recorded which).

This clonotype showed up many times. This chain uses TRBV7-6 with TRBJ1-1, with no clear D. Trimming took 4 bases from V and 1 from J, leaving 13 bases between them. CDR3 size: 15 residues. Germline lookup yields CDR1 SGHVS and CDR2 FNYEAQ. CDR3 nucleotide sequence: TGTGCCAGCAGCTCCAGATCAGCACCGAACACTGAAGCTTTCTTT. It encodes CASSSRSAPNTEAFF.

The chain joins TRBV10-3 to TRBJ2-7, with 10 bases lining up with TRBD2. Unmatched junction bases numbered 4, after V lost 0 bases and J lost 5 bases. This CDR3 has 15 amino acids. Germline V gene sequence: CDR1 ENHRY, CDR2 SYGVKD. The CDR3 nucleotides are TGTGCCATCAGTGAGTCGAGGAGCGGGAGGGACGAGCAGTACTTC. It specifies CAISESRSGRDEQYF.

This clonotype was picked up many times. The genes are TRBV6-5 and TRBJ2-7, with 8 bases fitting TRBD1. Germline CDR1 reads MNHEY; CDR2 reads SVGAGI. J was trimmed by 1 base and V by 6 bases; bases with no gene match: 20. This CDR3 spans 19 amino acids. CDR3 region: CASSRPSFRQGKFSYEQYF. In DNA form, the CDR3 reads TGTGCCAGCAGCCGACCTAGCTTTCGACAGGGGAAGTTTTCCTACGAGCAGTACTTC.

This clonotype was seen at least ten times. The CDR3 sequence: CASSRGLAAGTEAFF. The CDR3 bases are TGTGCCAGCAGCAGGGGGCTGGCAGCTGGGACTGAAGCTTTCTTT. The J gene is TRBJ1-1, the V gene TRBV6-1; the match to TRBD1 covers 8 bases. This CDR3 region has 15 residues. CDR1 and CDR2 (germline): MNHNS, SASEGT. After removal of 6 bases from V and 5 bases from J, the junction contained 11 bases not matched to a gene.

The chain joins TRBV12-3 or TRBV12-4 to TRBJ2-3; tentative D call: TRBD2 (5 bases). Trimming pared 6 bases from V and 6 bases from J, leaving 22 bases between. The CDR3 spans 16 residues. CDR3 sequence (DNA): TGTGCCAGCAGCACCCCGGACCCCCCTAGCCGGGATACGCAGTATTTT. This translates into CASSTPDPPSRDTQYF.